This record concerns one T cell receptor (beta chain) sequence. Its antigen remains unidentified. The read is 3 residues too short to cover the CDR3 end, so that end is filled in from the germline J gene. This sample was included in a study of T cells in women clearing cervical HPV infection. Broader study findings: TRBV6-7 relative abundance averaged 0.11% in cases and about 0.15% in controls.

The assay was immunoSEQ multiplex PCR, and TCRdb's table has in-frame clones only and misses some. This sample's table reports roughly 20,000 clones. CDR1 is LGHNA and CDR2 is YNFKEQ in the germline V gene. This CDR3 region has 15 residues. The ends were cut back, 4 bases at V and 1 base at J, with 10 bases in the middle. Sequencing was done on a sample of blood buffy coat. This chain connects TRBV4-2 to TRBJ2-2; TRBD2 is a possible D gene (5 bases). This clonotype was obtained from a woman between 18 and 75 years old with a cervical HPV16 infection that either progressed to CIN3+ or cleared (not recorded which). CDR3 DNA (partial): TGTGCCAGCAGCCCCGGGGTAGGGAACACCGGGGAG. It translates to CASSPGVGNTGE. The whole CDR3 sequence is CASSPGVGNTGELFF.